This T cell receptor beta chain was recorded in a study of T-cell reconstitution after alpha-beta-depleted transplantation in children. There are many counts of this clonotype. This CDR3 has 13 amino acids. The germline gives CDR1 LNHNV, CDR2 YYDKDF (reference sequence). After removal of 9 bases from V and 2 bases from J, the junction contained 0 bases not matched to a gene. Unique molecular identifiers were used in preparing the TCRbeta library. From the PCR reads, TCRdb called clonotypes with MiXCR, one entry per CDR3 protein. The repertoire consists of about 640,000 distinct CDR3 sequences, with 15% to 20% occurring once and the leading ten covering 0.8% to 1.1%.

The chain couples TRBV15 to TRBJ2-1, with 11 bases aligning to TRBD2. The sample consisted of PBMCs from the stem cell graft donor, taken from the stem cell graft. The clonotype originates from a human donor who donated a stem cell graft to a child with acute myeloid leukemia. The CDR3 spells CATSGGAYNEQFF. CDR3 bases: TGTGCCACTAGCGGGGGGGCCTACAATGAGCAGTTCTTC.